A selection of T cell receptor beta chains follows, all from one sample in a study of cytotoxic CD8 clonotypes in ibrutinib-treated CLL. Method: immunoSEQ multiplex PCR; TCRdb's copy keeps in-frame clones and lacks some. There are around 200,000 clones in the sample; 60% to 80% occur only once, and around 10% lies in the top ten. The sequencing here drew on PBMCs, taken after 12 months of ibrutinib treatment. These receptors came from a human donor with chronic lymphocytic leukemia. CDR3s include the opening cysteine and the closing phenylalanine or tryptophan. The order of the fields is CDR3 protein, CDR3 DNA, D gene, clone size, CDR3 length, J gene, V gene. The D gene is left open where the match is weak. Expanded clones are given a class, and other clones once, few, many or no size at all.

CDR3aa: CASSVLPGDTQYF
CDR3nt: TGTGCCAGCAGCGTCCTACCGGGCGATACGCAGTATTTT
d_gene: NA
abundance: NA
len: 13
j_gene: TRBJ2-3
v_gene: TRBV9

CDR3aa: CASSNLEGQGDYGYTF
CDR3nt: TGTGCCAGCTCAAACCTAGAGGGCCAGGGAGACTATGGCTACACCTTC
d_gene: NA
abundance: NA
len: 16
j_gene: TRBJ1-2
v_gene: TRBV18

CDR3aa: CAWSVARNQPQHF
CDR3nt: TGTGCCTGGAGTGTAGCCAGAAATCAGCCCCAGCATTTT
d_gene: NA
abundance: few
len: 13
j_gene: TRBJ1-5
v_gene: TRBV30

CDR3aa: CSALVYEQYF
CDR3nt: TGCAGTGCGCTCGTCTACGAGCAGTACTTC
d_gene: NA
abundance: NA
len: 10
j_gene: TRBJ2-7
v_gene: TRBV20-1

CDR3aa: CAIPGREEFYEQYF
CDR3nt: TGTGCCATACCGGGCAGGGAGGAGTTCTACGAGCAGTACTTC
d_gene: NA
abundance: NA
len: 14
j_gene: TRBJ2-7
v_gene: TRBV6-1

CDR3aa: CSVGRGEEYEQYF
CDR3nt: TGCAGCGTGGGCCGAGGGGAGGAGTACGAGCAGTACTTC
d_gene: NA
abundance: NA
len: 13
j_gene: TRBJ2-7
v_gene: TRBV29-1

CDR3aa: CASSLGDKGYGYTF
CDR3nt: TGCGCCAGCAGCTTGGGGGACAAAGGATATGGCTACACCTTC
d_gene: NA
abundance: NA
len: 14
j_gene: TRBJ1-2
v_gene: TRBV5-1

CDR3aa: CASSADRSEQYF
CDR3nt: TGTGCCAGCAGCGCGGACCGCAGCGAGCAGTACTTC
d_gene: NA
abundance: NA
len: 12
j_gene: TRBJ2-7
v_gene: TRBV4-2

CDR3aa: CASSEANIGTGAYTEAFF
CDR3nt: TGTGCCAGCAGTGAAGCGAATATAGGGACAGGGGCTTACACTGAAGCTTTCTTT
d_gene: TRBD1
abundance: NA
len: 18
j_gene: TRBJ1-1
v_gene: TRBV6-1

CDR3aa: CASSLVGSPDEQYF
CDR3nt: TGTGCCAGCAGCTTAGTGGGGTCCCCGGACGAGCAGTACTTC
d_gene: NA
abundance: NA
len: 14
j_gene: TRBJ2-7
v_gene: TRBV7-8

CDR3aa: CASSVLIQETQYF
CDR3nt: TGTGCCAGTAGTGTACTTATACAAGAGACCCAGTACTTC
d_gene: NA
abundance: few
len: 13
j_gene: TRBJ2-5
v_gene: TRBV19

CDR3aa: CANRHDNYEQYF
CDR3nt: TGTGCCAACAGACATGACAACTACGAGCAGTACTTC
d_gene: NA
abundance: NA
len: 12
j_gene: TRBJ2-7
v_gene: TRBV25-1

CDR3aa: CAIESLLGYTF
CDR3nt: TGTGCCATCGAGTCGCTCTTAGGCTACACCTTC
d_gene: NA
abundance: NA
len: 11
j_gene: TRBJ1-2
v_gene: TRBV10-3

CDR3aa: CASSPTPGGVGYEQYF
CDR3nt: TGTGCCAGCAGCCCGACCCCAGGGGGCGTAGGGTACGAGCAGTACTTC
d_gene: TRBD1
abundance: NA
len: 16
j_gene: TRBJ2-7
v_gene: TRBV5-6

CDR3aa: CASSEDSTYGYTF
CDR3nt: TGTGCCAGCAGTGAAGACAGCACCTATGGCTACACCTTC
d_gene: NA
abundance: NA
len: 13
j_gene: TRBJ1-2
v_gene: TRBV6-1

CDR3aa: CATSSDREVGEQFF
CDR3nt: TGTGCCACCAGCAGCGACAGGGAGGTGGGTGAGCAGTTCTTC
d_gene: NA
abundance: many
len: 14
j_gene: TRBJ2-1
v_gene: TRBV15

CDR3aa: CASSPRREVPRGRETQYF
CDR3nt: TGTGCCAGCAGCCCCCGGCGGGAGGTTCCCCGAGGACGAGAGACCCAGTACTTC
d_gene: TRBD2
abundance: NA
len: 18
j_gene: TRBJ2-5
v_gene: TRBV2

CDR3aa: CASSYSFGTQYF
CDR3nt: TGTGCCAGCAGTTACTCCTTTGGTACGCAGTATTTT
d_gene: NA
abundance: NA
len: 12
j_gene: TRBJ2-3
v_gene: TRBV6-5

CDR3aa: CASSFEGRVTQYF
CDR3nt: TGTGCCAGCAGCTTCGAGGGGAGGGTTACGCAGTATTTT
d_gene: TRBD2
abundance: few
len: 13
j_gene: TRBJ2-3
v_gene: TRBV7-2

CDR3aa: CASSPPQGAPFGGELFF
CDR3nt: TGTGCCAGCAGCCCGCCGCAGGGTGCCCCCTTCGGCGGGGAGCTGTTTTTT
d_gene: NA
abundance: NA
len: 17
j_gene: TRBJ2-2
v_gene: TRBV11-3

CDR3aa: CASSASGRFSYEQYF
CDR3nt: TGTGCCAGCAGTGCTAGCGGGAGGTTTTCCTACGAGCAGTACTTC
d_gene: TRBD2
abundance: NA
len: 15
j_gene: TRBJ2-7
v_gene: TRBV2

CDR3aa: CASSEAPQGAGTQYF
CDR3nt: TGTGCCAGCAGTGAAGCCCCCCAGGGGGCAGGAACGCAGTATTTT
d_gene: TRBD1
abundance: NA
len: 15
j_gene: TRBJ2-3
v_gene: TRBV2

CDR3aa: CASSQGQGRNEQFF
CDR3nt: TGCGCCAGCAGCCAGGGACAGGGGAGGAATGAGCAGTTCTTC
d_gene: TRBD1
abundance: NA
len: 14
j_gene: TRBJ2-1
v_gene: TRBV4-1

CDR3aa: CASRDRGDNGNTIYF
CDR3nt: TGTGCCAGCAGAGACAGGGGAGATAATGGAAACACCATATATTTT
d_gene: TRBD1
abundance: NA
len: 15
j_gene: TRBJ1-3
v_gene: TRBV6-5

CDR3aa: CASSSIQGGDYEQYF
CDR3nt: TGTGCCAGCAGCTCCATCCAAGGGGGGGACTACGAGCAGTACTTC
d_gene: NA
abundance: NA
len: 15
j_gene: TRBJ2-7
v_gene: TRBV7-9

CDR3aa: CASSSLWGSLQETQYF
CDR3nt: TGTGCCAGCAGCTCCTTGTGGGGCAGTCTCCAGGAGACCCAGTACTTC
d_gene: NA
abundance: NA
len: 16
j_gene: TRBJ2-5
v_gene: TRBV11-2

CDR3aa: CASGGLAGSNEQFF
CDR3nt: TGTGCCAGCGGGGGACTAGCGGGAAGCAATGAGCAGTTCTTC
d_gene: TRBD2
abundance: NA
len: 14
j_gene: TRBJ2-1
v_gene: TRBV2

CDR3aa: CASSEQEYNEQFF
CDR3nt: TGTGCCAGCAGTGAACAGGAATACAATGAGCAGTTCTTC
d_gene: NA
abundance: NA
len: 13
j_gene: TRBJ2-1
v_gene: TRBV6-5

CDR3aa: CASSLDQGRELFF
CDR3nt: TGTGCCAGCAGCTTGGATCAGGGGAGGGAGCTGTTTTTT
d_gene: NA
abundance: once
len: 13
j_gene: TRBJ2-2
v_gene: TRBV5-4

CDR3aa: CASSRTLGAGGNIQYF
CDR3nt: TGCGCCAGCAGCCGCACCTTAGGCGCGGGGGGGAACATTCAGTACTTC
d_gene: TRBD2
abundance: NA
len: 16
j_gene: TRBJ2-4
v_gene: TRBV4-1

CDR3aa: CASSLGGEQGWGYGYTF
CDR3nt: TGTGCCAGCAGCTTGGGAGGCGAACAGGGATGGGGCTATGGCTACACCTTC
d_gene: NA
abundance: NA
len: 17
j_gene: TRBJ1-2
v_gene: TRBV5-8

CDR3aa: CASSPGTDYGYTF
CDR3nt: TGTGCCAGCTCACCCGGGACAGACTATGGCTACACCTTC
d_gene: TRBD1
abundance: NA
len: 13
j_gene: TRBJ1-2
v_gene: TRBV18

CDR3aa: CASSLDDGGFLSTDTQYF
CDR3nt: TGTGCCAGCAGCTTAGATGATGGCGGCTTTTTGAGCACAGATACGCAGTATTTT
d_gene: NA
abundance: NA
len: 18
j_gene: TRBJ2-3
v_gene: TRBV11-2

CDR3aa: CASSFASTGSLEQYF
CDR3nt: TGTGCCAGCAGTTTCGCCTCTACAGGGTCCCTCGAGCAGTACTTC
d_gene: NA
abundance: NA
len: 15
j_gene: TRBJ2-7
v_gene: TRBV28

CDR3aa: CASSPGWVIQYF
CDR3nt: TGTGCCAGCAGCCCGGGGTGGGTCATTCAGTACTTC
d_gene: NA
abundance: NA
len: 12
j_gene: TRBJ2-4
v_gene: TRBV2

CDR3aa: CASSAQDGINTEAFF
CDR3nt: TGTGCCAGCAGCGCTCAGGACGGAATTAACACTGAAGCTTTCTTT
d_gene: NA
abundance: NA
len: 15
j_gene: TRBJ1-1
v_gene: TRBV7-6

CDR3aa: CASSPTIYEQYF
CDR3nt: TGTGCCAGCAGCCCCACAATTTACGAGCAGTACTTC
d_gene: NA
abundance: NA
len: 12
j_gene: TRBJ2-7
v_gene: TRBV7-9

CDR3aa: CASKRGGTATNEKLFF
CDR3nt: TGTGCCAGTAAACGAGGGGGAACAGCAACTAATGAAAAACTGTTTTTT
d_gene: NA
abundance: NA
len: 16
j_gene: TRBJ1-4
v_gene: TRBV19

CDR3aa: CASSIWDGRGDIQYF
CDR3nt: TGTGCCAGTAGTATATGGGATGGCAGGGGTGACATTCAGTACTTC
d_gene: NA
abundance: once
len: 15
j_gene: TRBJ2-4
v_gene: TRBV19

CDR3aa: CASSPPGAPNEKLFF
CDR3nt: TGTGCCAGCTCACCACCGGGGGCACCTAATGAAAAACTGTTTTTT
d_gene: NA
abundance: few
len: 15
j_gene: TRBJ1-4
v_gene: TRBV18

CDR3aa: CASGSGSTDTQYF
CDR3nt: TGTGCCAGCGGGTCCGGGAGCACAGATACGCAGTATTTT
d_gene: NA
abundance: NA
len: 13
j_gene: TRBJ2-3
v_gene: TRBV11-3

CDR3aa: CATEYREAHGYTF
CDR3nt: TGTGCCACCGAGTACCGGGAAGCGCATGGCTACACCTTC
d_gene: NA
abundance: NA
len: 13
j_gene: TRBJ1-2
v_gene: TRBV15

CDR3aa: CASSILPGLAGTDTQYF
CDR3nt: TGCGCCAGCAGCATCCTTCCGGGACTAGCGGGCACAGATACGCAGTATTTT
d_gene: TRBD2
abundance: NA
len: 17
j_gene: TRBJ2-3
v_gene: TRBV5-1

CDR3aa: CASSQGYYGYTF
CDR3nt: TGTGCCAGCAGTCAGGGCTACTATGGCTACACCTTC
d_gene: NA
abundance: once
len: 12
j_gene: TRBJ1-2
v_gene: TRBV2

CDR3aa: CASSLGLATSTDTQYF
CDR3nt: TGCGCCAGCAGCCTGGGACTAGCCACTAGCACAGATACGCAGTATTTT
d_gene: TRBD2
abundance: NA
len: 16
j_gene: TRBJ2-3
v_gene: TRBV5-1

CDR3aa: CASSHLNRESYTF
CDR3nt: TGTGCCAGCAGCCACTTGAACAGGGAGAGCTACACCTTC
d_gene: NA
abundance: NA
len: 13
j_gene: TRBJ1-2
v_gene: TRBV4-2

CDR3aa: CASSYSKTGDTGELFF
CDR3nt: TGTGCCAGCAGTTACTCTAAGACAGGGGACACCGGGGAGCTGTTTTTT
d_gene: TRBD1
abundance: NA
len: 16
j_gene: TRBJ2-2
v_gene: TRBV6-5

CDR3aa: CASSFLTGDYEQYF
CDR3nt: TGTGCCAGCAGCTTCCTCACAGGGGATTACGAGCAGTACTTC
d_gene: TRBD1
abundance: few
len: 14
j_gene: TRBJ2-7
v_gene: TRBV7-9

CDR3aa: CASSVKQGAGYGYTF
CDR3nt: TGTGCCAGCAGTGTGAAACAGGGGGCGGGCTATGGCTACACCTTC
d_gene: TRBD1
abundance: NA
len: 15
j_gene: TRBJ1-2
v_gene: TRBV2

CDR3aa: CASSPMETQYF
CDR3nt: TGTGCCAGCTCCCCGATGGAGACCCAGTACTTC
d_gene: NA
abundance: NA
len: 11
j_gene: TRBJ2-5
v_gene: TRBV18

CDR3aa: CASSIRAYEQYF
CDR3nt: TGTGCCAGCAGTATCAGAGCCTACGAGCAGTACTTC
d_gene: NA
abundance: NA
len: 12
j_gene: TRBJ2-7
v_gene: TRBV6-5

CDR3aa: CASSLRTPGNTGELFF
CDR3nt: TGTGCCAGCTCACTTCGTACACCGGGTAACACCGGGGAGCTGTTTTTT
d_gene: NA
abundance: few
len: 16
j_gene: TRBJ2-2
v_gene: TRBV18

CDR3aa: CAWGEGGLQETQYF
CDR3nt: TGTGCCTGGGGTGAGGGGGGACTCCAAGAGACCCAGTACTTC
d_gene: NA
abundance: NA
len: 14
j_gene: TRBJ2-5
v_gene: TRBV30

CDR3aa: CASSTRTSGAYNEQFF
CDR3nt: TGTGCCAGCAGCACTCGGACTAGCGGGGCCTACAATGAGCAGTTCTTC
d_gene: TRBD2
abundance: few
len: 16
j_gene: TRBJ2-1
v_gene: TRBV11-1

CDR3aa: CASSDEGPFFGSNQPQHF
CDR3nt: TGTGCCAGCAGTGACGAAGGCCCTTTCTTCGGTAGCAATCAGCCCCAGCATTTT
d_gene: NA
abundance: NA
len: 18
j_gene: TRBJ1-5
v_gene: TRBV6-4

CDR3aa: CASRSALAGGGSYNEQFF
CDR3nt: TGCGCCAGCAGATCAGCCCTAGCGGGAGGTGGCTCCTACAATGAGCAGTTCTTC
d_gene: TRBD2
abundance: NA
len: 18
j_gene: TRBJ2-1
v_gene: TRBV5-1

CDR3aa: CASSQEAHPNEQFF
CDR3nt: TGCGCCAGCAGCCAAGAGGCTCACCCCAATGAGCAGTTCTTC
d_gene: NA
abundance: NA
len: 14
j_gene: TRBJ2-1
v_gene: TRBV4-1

CDR3aa: CASSVLLMEQFF
CDR3nt: TGTGCCAGCAGCGTACTCCTTATGGAGCAGTTCTTC
d_gene: NA
abundance: NA
len: 12
j_gene: TRBJ2-1
v_gene: TRBV7-2

CDR3aa: CASSFWDTKNYGYTF
CDR3nt: TGTGCCAGCAGCTTCTGGGACACTAAAAACTATGGCTACACCTTC
d_gene: NA
abundance: NA
len: 15
j_gene: TRBJ1-2
v_gene: TRBV5-4

CDR3aa: CASSLGGGERGNTIYF
CDR3nt: TGTGCCAGCAGCTTGGGTGGAGGCGAACGGGGAAACACCATATATTTT
d_gene: NA
abundance: NA
len: 16
j_gene: TRBJ1-3
v_gene: TRBV5-4